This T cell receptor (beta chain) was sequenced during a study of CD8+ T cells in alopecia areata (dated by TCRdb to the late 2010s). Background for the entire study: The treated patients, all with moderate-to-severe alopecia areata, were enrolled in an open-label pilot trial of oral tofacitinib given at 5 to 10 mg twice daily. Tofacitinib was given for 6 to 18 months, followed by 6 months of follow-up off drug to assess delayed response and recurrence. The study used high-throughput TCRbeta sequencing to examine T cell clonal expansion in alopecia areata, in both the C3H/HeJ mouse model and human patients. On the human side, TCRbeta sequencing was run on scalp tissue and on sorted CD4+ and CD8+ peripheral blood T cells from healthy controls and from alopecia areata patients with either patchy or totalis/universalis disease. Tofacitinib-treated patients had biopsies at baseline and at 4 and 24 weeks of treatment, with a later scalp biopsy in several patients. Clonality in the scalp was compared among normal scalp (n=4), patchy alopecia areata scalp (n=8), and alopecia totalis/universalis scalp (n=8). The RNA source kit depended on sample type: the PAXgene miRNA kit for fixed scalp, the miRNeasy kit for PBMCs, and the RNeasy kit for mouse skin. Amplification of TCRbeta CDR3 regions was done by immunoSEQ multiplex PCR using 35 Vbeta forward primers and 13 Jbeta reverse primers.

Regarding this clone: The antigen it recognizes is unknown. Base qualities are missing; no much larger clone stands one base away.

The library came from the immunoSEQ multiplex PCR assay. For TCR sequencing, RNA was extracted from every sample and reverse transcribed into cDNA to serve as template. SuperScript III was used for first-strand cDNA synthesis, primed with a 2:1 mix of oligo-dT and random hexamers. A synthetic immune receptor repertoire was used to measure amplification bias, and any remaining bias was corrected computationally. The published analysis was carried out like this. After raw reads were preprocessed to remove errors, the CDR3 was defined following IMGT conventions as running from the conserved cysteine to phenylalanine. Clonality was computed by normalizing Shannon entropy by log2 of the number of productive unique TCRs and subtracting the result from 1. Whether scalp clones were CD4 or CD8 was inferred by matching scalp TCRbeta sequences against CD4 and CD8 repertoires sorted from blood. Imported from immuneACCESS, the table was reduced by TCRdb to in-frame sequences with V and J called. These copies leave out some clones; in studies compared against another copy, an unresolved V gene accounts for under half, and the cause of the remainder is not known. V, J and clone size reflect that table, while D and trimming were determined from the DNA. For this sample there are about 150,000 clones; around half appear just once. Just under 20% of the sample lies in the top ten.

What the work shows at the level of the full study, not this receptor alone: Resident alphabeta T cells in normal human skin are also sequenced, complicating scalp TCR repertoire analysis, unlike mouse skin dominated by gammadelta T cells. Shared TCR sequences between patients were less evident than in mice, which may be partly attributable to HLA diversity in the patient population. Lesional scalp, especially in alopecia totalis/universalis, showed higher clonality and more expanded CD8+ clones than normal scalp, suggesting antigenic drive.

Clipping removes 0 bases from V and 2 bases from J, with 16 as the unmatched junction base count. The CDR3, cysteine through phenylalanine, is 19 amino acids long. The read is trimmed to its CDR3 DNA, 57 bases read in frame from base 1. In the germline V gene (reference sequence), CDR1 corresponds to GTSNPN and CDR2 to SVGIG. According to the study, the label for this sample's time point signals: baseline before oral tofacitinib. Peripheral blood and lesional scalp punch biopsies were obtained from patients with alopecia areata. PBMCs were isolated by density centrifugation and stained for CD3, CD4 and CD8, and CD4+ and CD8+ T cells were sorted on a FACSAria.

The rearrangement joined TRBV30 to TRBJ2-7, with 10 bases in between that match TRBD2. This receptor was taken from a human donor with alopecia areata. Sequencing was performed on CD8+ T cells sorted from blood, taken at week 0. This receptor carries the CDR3 CAWSVHTSGESSFPYEQYF. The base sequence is TGTGCCTGGAGTGTACACACTAGCGGGGAAAGTTCCTTTCCCTACGAGCAGTACTTC. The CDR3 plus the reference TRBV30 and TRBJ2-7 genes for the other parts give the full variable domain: SQTIHQWPATLVQPVGSPLSLECTVEGTSNPNLYWYRQAAGRGLQLLFYSVGIGQISSEVPQNLSASRPQDRQFILSSKKLLLSDSGFYLCAWSVHTSGESSFPYEQYFGPGTRLTVT.